These T cell receptor beta chains were read from a single sample in a study of CD8+CD57+ T cells in acquired aplastic anemia. TCRdb re-derived calls from the reads in MiXCR, one entry per CDR3 protein. In the table there are about 150,000 distinct CDR3 sequences, 35% to 50% of which are singletons. Source material: sorted CD4+, CD8+, or CD8+CD57+ T cells (not recorded which) from PBMCs. These receptors were collected from a human donor in good health, serving as a control. Both conserved end residues are part of each CDR3. Each record gives: V gene, D gene, J gene, clone size, CDR3 DNA, CDR3 protein. D genes are given only for firm matches. The listing skips clone size in some rows; elsewhere it reads once, few, many or a size class.

v_gene: TRBV19
d_gene: TRBD1
j_gene: TRBJ1-2
abundance: many
CDR3nt: TGTGCCAGTAAACCCGGACAGGGGGTGGATGGCTACACCTTC
CDR3aa: CASKPGQGVDGYTF

v_gene: TRBV3-1
d_gene: .
j_gene: TRBJ2-7
abundance: many
CDR3nt: TGTGCCAGCAGCGCACATTCTCGGGGGGAGCAGTACTTC
CDR3aa: CASSAHSRGEQYF

v_gene: TRBV11-3
d_gene: TRBD1
j_gene: TRBJ2-7
abundance: many
CDR3nt: TGTGCCAGCAGTACAGGGGGCGGTTACGAGCAGTACTTC
CDR3aa: CASSTGGGYEQYF

v_gene: TRBV2
d_gene: .
j_gene: TRBJ2-6
abundance: many
CDR3nt: TGTGCCAGCAGCTACTCTGGGGCCAACGTCCTGACTTTC
CDR3aa: CASSYSGANVLTF

v_gene: TRBV19
d_gene: TRBD2
j_gene: TRBJ2-7
abundance: .
CDR3nt: TGTGCCAGTAGTGGGCTTGGAGGGAGGGCCTCCGAGCAGTACTTC
CDR3aa: CASSGLGGRASEQYF

v_gene: TRBV5-4
d_gene: TRBD2
j_gene: TRBJ2-1
abundance: many
CDR3nt: TGTGCCAGCAGCTGGGGAGGACTAGTCGTTGAGCAGTTCTTC
CDR3aa: CASSWGGLVVEQFF

v_gene: TRBV2
d_gene: .
j_gene: TRBJ2-1
abundance: many
CDR3nt: TGTGCCAGCAGGATTAGCGGAAATGAGCAGTTCTTC
CDR3aa: CASRISGNEQFF

v_gene: TRBV3-1
d_gene: .
j_gene: TRBJ1-2
abundance: few
CDR3nt: TGTGCCAGCAGCCAATCGCTTCAGTATAACTATGGCTACACCTTC
CDR3aa: CASSQSLQYNYGYTF

v_gene: TRBV6-1
d_gene: .
j_gene: TRBJ1-5
abundance: .
CDR3nt: TGTGCCAGCTCGGCCGTTAGCGATCAGCCCCAGCATTTT
CDR3aa: CASSAVSDQPQHF

v_gene: TRBV7-8
d_gene: TRBD1
j_gene: TRBJ1-2
abundance: many
CDR3nt: TGTGCCAGCAGCTTAGCGACAGGGGGAGTAGGCTACACCTTC
CDR3aa: CASSLATGGVGYTF

v_gene: TRBV5-1
d_gene: .
j_gene: TRBJ1-2
abundance: many
CDR3nt: TGCGCCAGCAGCCGCGCCGCGACGGGCCTACGTGCCAGCTACACCTTC
CDR3aa: CASSRAATGLRASYTF

v_gene: TRBV11-3
d_gene: .
j_gene: TRBJ2-7
abundance: .
CDR3nt: TGTGCCAGCAGCTCCGTACCCTCCTACGAGCAGTACTTC
CDR3aa: CASSSVPSYEQYF

v_gene: TRBV7-3
d_gene: .
j_gene: TRBJ2-2
abundance: .
CDR3nt: TGTGCCAGCAGGCCCGGGACTTTCACCGGGGAGCTGTTTTTT
CDR3aa: CASRPGTFTGELFF

v_gene: TRBV27
d_gene: .
j_gene: TRBJ1-5
abundance: .
CDR3nt: TGTGCCAGCAGTTTGTACTCCGGGCTGTACCAGCCCCAGCATTTT
CDR3aa: CASSLYSGLYQPQHF

v_gene: TRBV27
d_gene: .
j_gene: TRBJ1-2
abundance: many
CDR3nt: TGTGCCAGCAGGGGGGACGGCCTCTACTATGGCTACACCTTC
CDR3aa: CASRGDGLYYGYTF

v_gene: TRBV29-1
d_gene: .
j_gene: TRBJ1-1
abundance: .
CDR3nt: TGCAGCGGGGGGCGGGAGAACACTGAAGCTTTCTTT
CDR3aa: CSGGRENTEAFF

v_gene: TRBV24-1
d_gene: TRBD1
j_gene: TRBJ1-2
abundance: .
CDR3nt: TGTGCCACCAGTGATCCCGGGACAGGGGGTGGCTATGGCTACACCTTC
CDR3aa: CATSDPGTGGGYGYTF

v_gene: TRBV7-2
d_gene: .
j_gene: TRBJ1-1
abundance: .
CDR3nt: TGTGCCAGCAGCTTAAGCAGGGTCATGAACACTGAAGCTTCCTTT
CDR3aa: CASSLSRVMNTEASF

v_gene: TRBV20-1
d_gene: .
j_gene: TRBJ2-7
abundance: many
CDR3nt: TGCAGTGCTAGGCAGGGACGTCGCCCCGAGCAGTACTTC
CDR3aa: CSARQGRRPEQYF

v_gene: TRBV7-2
d_gene: .
j_gene: TRBJ2-7
abundance: .
CDR3nt: TGTGCCAGCAGATCCACTAGCTACGAGCAGTACTTC
CDR3aa: CASRSTSYEQYF

v_gene: TRBV7-9
d_gene: TRBD1
j_gene: TRBJ1-4
abundance: .
CDR3nt: TGTGCCAGCAGTTTATCGACAGGGTGGGGCGAAAAACTGTTTTTT
CDR3aa: CASSLSTGWGEKLFF

v_gene: TRBV20-1
d_gene: .
j_gene: TRBJ1-2
abundance: many
CDR3nt: TGCAGTGCTGATTATTCGCAGGGCTACACCTTC
CDR3aa: CSADYSQGYTF

v_gene: TRBV6-2/TRBV6-3
d_gene: TRBD2
j_gene: TRBJ2-1
abundance: many
CDR3nt: TGTGCCAGCAGCCGGACTAGGAAAGTGAGCTGGCAGTTCTTC
CDR3aa: CASSRTRKVSWQFF

v_gene: TRBV20-1
d_gene: TRBD2
j_gene: TRBJ2-2
abundance: many
CDR3nt: TGCAGTGCTAGAGATTTGAGGGAGGGAACCGGGGAGCTGTTTTTT
CDR3aa: CSARDLREGTGELFF

v_gene: TRBV7-2
d_gene: .
j_gene: TRBJ2-5
abundance: many
CDR3nt: TGTGCCAGCAGCCGACTAACCCAAGAGACCCAGTACTTC
CDR3aa: CASSRLTQETQYF

v_gene: TRBV6-5
d_gene: .
j_gene: TRBJ1-1
abundance: few
CDR3nt: TGTGCCAGCAGTTCTCCCACAGTAGAAGCTTTCTTT
CDR3aa: CASSSPTVEAFF

v_gene: TRBV2
d_gene: .
j_gene: TRBJ2-5
abundance: .
CDR3nt: TGTGCCAGCAGTGAAATCGGCCGGGAAGGAGAGACCCAGTACTTC
CDR3aa: CASSEIGREGETQYF

v_gene: TRBV7-2
d_gene: .
j_gene: TRBJ1-6
abundance: many
CDR3nt: TGTGCCAGCAGCATCATACAGGGTACCCCCTATAATTCACCCCTCCACTTT
CDR3aa: CASSIIQGTPYNSPLHF

v_gene: TRBV24-1
d_gene: TRBD1
j_gene: TRBJ1-2
abundance: .
CDR3nt: TGTGCCACCAGTGATCCCGGGACAGGGGAAGGCTACACCTTC
CDR3aa: CATSDPGTGEGYTF

v_gene: TRBV19
d_gene: .
j_gene: TRBJ1-1
abundance: .
CDR3nt: TGTGCCAGTAGTATAGGCAGGGCGAACACTGAAGCTTTCTTT
CDR3aa: CASSIGRANTEAFF

v_gene: TRBV2
d_gene: TRBD1
j_gene: TRBJ1-6
abundance: .
CDR3nt: TGTGCCAGCACTTCAGGGGGGAATTCACCCCTCCACTTT
CDR3aa: CASTSGGNSPLHF

v_gene: TRBV29-1
d_gene: .
j_gene: TRBJ2-7
abundance: .
CDR3nt: TGCAGCGTTGCGTCGGACGAGCAGTACTTC
CDR3aa: CSVASDEQYF

v_gene: TRBV20-1
d_gene: .
j_gene: TRBJ1-4
abundance: many
CDR3nt: TGCAGTGCTAGGCCTGCAACTAATGAAAAACTGTTTTTT
CDR3aa: CSARPATNEKLFF

v_gene: TRBV20-1
d_gene: TRBD1
j_gene: TRBJ2-7
abundance: .
CDR3nt: TGCAGTGCCGGGACAGGCACTCCCTACGAGCAGTACTTC
CDR3aa: CSAGTGTPYEQYF

v_gene: TRBV24-1
d_gene: .
j_gene: TRBJ2-3
abundance: few
CDR3nt: TGTGCCACCAGTGAGTTCACAGATACGCAGTATTTT
CDR3aa: CATSEFTDTQYF

v_gene: TRBV7-9
d_gene: .
j_gene: TRBJ2-5
abundance: .
CDR3nt: TGTGCCAGCAGCTTCGGGAGCCGTGAGACCCAGTACTTC
CDR3aa: CASSFGSRETQYF

v_gene: TRBV11-3
d_gene: .
j_gene: TRBJ2-1
abundance: many
CDR3nt: TGTGCCAGCAGCCCCTTGGGCCCAGTACAGTTCTTC
CDR3aa: CASSPLGPVQFF

v_gene: TRBV2
d_gene: TRBD2
j_gene: TRBJ2-1
abundance: many
CDR3nt: TGTGCCAGCAGTGTCGGAAGCGGGGGGGCCTTTGAGCAGTTCTTC
CDR3aa: CASSVGSGGAFEQFF

v_gene: TRBV19
d_gene: .
j_gene: TRBJ1-1
abundance: many
CDR3nt: TGTGCCAGTAGTATTGTTGAGCGGGCTTTCTTT
CDR3aa: CASSIVERAFF

v_gene: TRBV10-3
d_gene: .
j_gene: TRBJ2-2
abundance: .
CDR3nt: TGTGCCATCAGTGAGTCGAGGGTAGCTGAGGCCGGGGAGCTGTTCTTT
CDR3aa: CAISESRVAEAGELFF

v_gene: TRBV5-1
d_gene: TRBD1
j_gene: TRBJ2-5
abundance: many
CDR3nt: TGCGCCAGCAGCACCGGGACAGGGACTCGAGAGACCCAGTACTTC
CDR3aa: CASSTGTGTRETQYF

v_gene: TRBV6-1
d_gene: .
j_gene: TRBJ1-2
abundance: many
CDR3nt: TGTGCCAGCCTCTTCAGAGGCCAGGGCGTTGGCTACACCTTC
CDR3aa: CASLFRGQGVGYTF

v_gene: TRBV19
d_gene: .
j_gene: TRBJ1-4
abundance: .
CDR3nt: TGTGCCAGTAAGGACACAGGGAGGACTAATGAAAAACTGCTTTTT
CDR3aa: CASKDTGRTNEKLLF

v_gene: TRBV2
d_gene: .
j_gene: TRBJ2-1
abundance: many
CDR3nt: TGTGCCAGCAGTGAGGACCATGAGCAGTTCTTC
CDR3aa: CASSEDHEQFF

v_gene: TRBV6-1
d_gene: TRBD1
j_gene: TRBJ2-1
abundance: many
CDR3nt: TGTGCCAGCAGTGGACCGGGACAGGGTGGCAATGAGCAGTTCTTC
CDR3aa: CASSGPGQGGNEQFF

v_gene: TRBV25-1
d_gene: TRBD1
j_gene: TRBJ2-1
abundance: .
CDR3nt: TGTGCCTGCCAGGGGGCAAATGAGCAGTTCTTC
CDR3aa: CACQGANEQFF

v_gene: TRBV19
d_gene: TRBD2
j_gene: TRBJ2-2
abundance: .
CDR3nt: TGTGCCAGTAGGGGAATAGCGGGGGACACTGGGGAGCTGTTTTTT
CDR3aa: CASRGIAGDTGELFF

v_gene: TRBV3-1
d_gene: .
j_gene: TRBJ2-6
abundance: many
CDR3nt: TGTGCCAGCAGCCAAAGAGGGGCTGGGGCCAACGTCCTGACTTTC
CDR3aa: CASSQRGAGANVLTF

v_gene: TRBV12-3/TRBV12-4
d_gene: .
j_gene: TRBJ1-4
abundance: .
CDR3nt: TGTGCCAGCAGTTCGCGACAGGAAAAACTGTTTTTT
CDR3aa: CASSSRQEKLFF

v_gene: TRBV12-3/TRBV12-4
d_gene: .
j_gene: TRBJ1-1
abundance: many
CDR3nt: TGTGCCAGCAGTTTATCGACGCAGGCAAACACTGAAGCTTTCTTT
CDR3aa: CASSLSTQANTEAFF

v_gene: TRBV10-1
d_gene: TRBD2
j_gene: TRBJ2-5
abundance: many
CDR3nt: TGCGCCAGCAGTGAGTCGACCGGCGGGAGTAACCAGTACTTC
CDR3aa: CASSESTGGSNQYF

v_gene: TRBV25-1
d_gene: TRBD2
j_gene: TRBJ2-7
abundance: once
CDR3nt: TGTGCCAGCAGTGACGGGACTAGCGGGAGCGAGCAGTACTTC
CDR3aa: CASSDGTSGSEQYF

v_gene: TRBV7-6
d_gene: TRBD1
j_gene: TRBJ1-6
abundance: .
CDR3nt: TGTGCCAGCACCCTGGGACAGAATAATTCACCCCTCCACTTT
CDR3aa: CASTLGQNNSPLHF

v_gene: TRBV3-1
d_gene: TRBD1
j_gene: TRBJ1-4
abundance: .
CDR3nt: TGTGCCAGCAGCCTCGGGGACAGGGAGGGTGAAAAACTGTTTTTT
CDR3aa: CASSLGDREGEKLFF

v_gene: TRBV24-1
d_gene: TRBD2
j_gene: TRBJ2-1
abundance: .
CDR3nt: TGTGCCACCAGTGCCCGGACTAGCGTACGTGGGGTGAATGAGCAGTTCTTC
CDR3aa: CATSARTSVRGVNEQFF

v_gene: TRBV5-1
d_gene: TRBD1
j_gene: TRBJ1-2
abundance: many
CDR3nt: TGCGCCAGCAGCTTGGCCCGGACAGGGGATGGCTACACCTTC
CDR3aa: CASSLARTGDGYTF

v_gene: TRBV10-3
d_gene: .
j_gene: TRBJ1-2
abundance: .
CDR3nt: TGTGCCATCAGTGAGTCATTTGGCAGGGCGATCTATGGCTACACCTTC
CDR3aa: CAISESFGRAIYGYTF

v_gene: TRBV2
d_gene: .
j_gene: TRBJ1-1
abundance: .
CDR3nt: TGTGCCAGCAGTGCCGCGACACCGAACACTGAAGCTTTCTTT
CDR3aa: CASSAATPNTEAFF

v_gene: TRBV5-4
d_gene: .
j_gene: TRBJ2-3
abundance: few
CDR3nt: TGTGCCAGCAGCTCTCCGGCAGGGACTAGCACAGATACGCAGTATTTT
CDR3aa: CASSSPAGTSTDTQYF